Presented here are 19 T cell receptor beta chains from one specimen sequenced in a study of T cell responses to AZD1222 COVID-19 vaccine. Sequenced by immunoSEQ multiplex PCR; TCRdb stores in-frame clones only, minus some. The repertoire holds some 99,000 clones, with around 87% as singletons. Material: peripheral blood, obtained 28 days after the second AZD1222 dose. The receptors shown here come from an adult who received the AZD1222 COVID-19 vaccine.

This chain links TRBV12-3 or TRBV12-4 with TRBJ1-2; D unclear. V was shortened by 5 bases and J by 13 bases, with 14 bases between the two germline ends. The CDR3 consists of 11 residues. The CDR3 is CASSNIAPATF. The CDR3 region has the DNA TGTGCCAGCAGTAATATTGCCCCGGCCACCTTC.

The chain uses TRBV5-1 and TRBJ1-5; no definite D call. The CDR3 has 13 residues. Germline V gene sequence: CDR1 SGHRS, CDR2 YFSETQ. The ends were cut back, 5 bases at V and 3 bases at J, with 9 bases in the middle. CDR3 sequence: CASRETPNQPQHF. In nucleotides, the CDR3 is TGCGCCAGCAGGGAGACTCCCAATCAGCCCCAGCATTTT. Supplemented by reference TRBV5-1 and TRBJ1-5, the full variable domain reads KAGVTQTPRYLIKTRGQQVTLSCSPISGHRSVSWYQQTPGQGLQFLFEYFSETQRNKGNFPGRFSGRQFSNSRSEMNVSTLELGDSALYLCASRETPNQPQHFGDGTRLSIL.

CDR3 sequence: CASSPGAVNYEQYF. In DNA, the CDR3 is TGCGCCAGCAGTCCGGGGGCTGTTAACTACGAGCAGTACTTC. The chain uses TRBV5-1 and TRBJ2-7, with D tentatively TRBD1 or TRBD2 (6 bases each). This CDR3 comprises 14 residues. The V end was cut by 5 bases, the J end by 3 bases, with 15 bases between. CDR1 is SGHRS, CDR2 YFSETQ, per germline.

The chain combines TRBV4-1 with TRBJ1-3, with D perhaps TRBD1 (5 bases). The CDR3 spans 16 residues. Germline CDR1 and CDR2: MGHRA and YSYEKL. The V and J ends lost 6 bases and 0 bases respectively, with 15 bases between them. CDR3 nucleotide sequence: TGCGCCAGCAGTTTGACAGCTCAATACTCTGGAAACACCATATATTTT. Translating it yields CASSLTAQYSGNTIYF.

The rearrangement joins TRBV30 to TRBJ1-5; D gene uncertain. Germline CDR1 is GTSNPN and CDR2 is SVGIG (reference sequence). V was trimmed by 1 base and J by 1 base, leaving 17 bases between them. This CDR3 comprises 17 residues. DNA of the CDR3: TGTGCCTGGAGTGCCCATTCCGGGGTCGGGAGCAATCAGCCCCAGCATTTT. It is translated as CAWSAHSGVGSNQPQHF.

The V and J genes are TRBV12-3 or TRBV12-4 and TRBJ2-5, with D tentatively TRBD1 (5 bases). Trimming took off 5 bases at V and 7 bases at J, with 14 bases between the two ends. This CDR3 region has 13 residues. DNA for the CDR3: TGTGCCAGCAGTCCCCAGGGATGGGGGACCCAGTACTTC. This codes for CASSPQGWGTQYF.

The rearrangement links TRBV6-2 or TRBV6-3 to TRBJ1-2, with D hard to call. The CDR3 runs to 14 residues. Germline assignment: CDR1 MNHEY and CDR2 SVGEGT. V lost 4 bases and J lost 5, with 14 bases in between. The CDR3 here is CASSSHITSYGYTF. The CDR3 DNA reads as TGTGCCAGCAGTTCCCACATAACGTCTTATGGCTACACCTTC.

As DNA, the CDR3 is TGTGCCAGCAGTTCCATCCAGGGGTTCGGCTACACCTTC. It codes for CASSSIQGFGYTF. This rearrangement joins TRBV6-2 or TRBV6-3 to TRBJ1-2; perhaps TRBD1 as D (6 bases). CDR1 and CDR2 (germline): MNHEY, SVGEGT. Trimming removed 4 bases at V and 8 bases at J, with 14 bases between. This CDR3 has 13 amino acids.

This clone was detected only once. The chain uses TRBV6-2 or TRBV6-3 and TRBJ2-7, with D perhaps assigned TRBD1 or TRBD2 (7 bases each). The germline CDR1 and CDR2 sequences are MNHEY and SVGEGT. Deletions cut 6 bases from V and 2 bases from J, with 17 bases between. The CDR3 runs 15 residues. The DNA of the CDR3 is TGTGCCAGCAGCCAGAGACCAGGGGGGGCCTACGAGCAGTACTTC. As protein: CASSQRPGGAYEQYF.

J is TRBJ1-5 and V is TRBV28, with D maybe TRBD1 (5 bases). CDR3 length: 16 amino acids. CDR1 and CDR2 from the germline V gene are MDHEN and SYDVKM. V shed 4 bases and J shed 4 bases, with 17 bases lying between them. For the CDR3, the DNA is TGTGCCAGCAGTTCTTTGGTTGGGACGGCTAATCAGCCCCAGCATTTT. It encodes CASSSLVGTANQPQHF.

V and J are TRBV3-1 (or the pseudogene TRBV3-2) and TRBJ1-1; D might be TRBD1 (5 bases). Trimming took off 7 bases at V and 0 bases at J, with 15 bases between the two ends. The CDR3 is 15 amino acids. Per germline, CDR1 LGHDT and CDR2 YNNKEL (reference sequence). CDR3 loop: CASTHGGAMNTEAFF. The CDR3 region has the DNA TGTGCCAGCACCCATGGAGGGGCCATGAACACTGAAGCTTTCTTT.

This rearrangement joins TRBV27 to TRBJ1-5; 7 bases line up with TRBD1. The V gene end was trimmed by 5 bases and the J gene end by 1 base; junction bases not matched to a gene: 5. Germline V gene sequence: CDR1 MNHEY, CDR2 SMNVEV (reference sequence). The CDR3 length is 15 residues. In DNA, the CDR3 is TGTGCCAGCAGTCCCCTGACAGGGAGCAATCAGCCCCAGCATTTT. Translated: CASSPLTGSNQPQHF.

This clone showed up just a few times. This sequence joins TRBV5-1 and TRBJ1-5; 9 bases match TRBD1. Unmatched junction bases numbered 6, after V lost 3 bases and J lost 5 bases. CDR3 length: 15 residues. Germline CDR1 is SGHRS and CDR2 is YFSETQ. CDR3 sequence reads: CASSWTGALDQPQHF. DNA for the CDR3: TGCGCCAGCAGCTGGACAGGGGCTCTGGATCAGCCCCAGCATTTT. The complete variable domain, with remaining parts taken from reference TRBV5-1 and TRBJ1-5, reads KAGVTQTPRYLIKTRGQQVTLSCSPISGHRSVSWYQQTPGQGLQFLFEYFSETQRNKGNFPGRFSGRQFSNSRSEMNVSTLELGDSALYLCASSWTGALDQPQHFGDGTRLSIL.

The chain employs TRBV6-5 and TRBJ2-7, with 9 bases aligning to TRBD2. The V gene end was trimmed by 6 bases and the J gene end by 9 bases; junction bases not matched to a gene: 15. Germline CDR1 MNHEY, CDR2 SVGAGI. There are 15 residues in the CDR3. The CDR3 DNA is TGTGCCAGCAGCCCGAGACTAGCGGATACCCTTTGGCAGTACTTC. Encoded protein: CASSPRLADTLWQYF.

The rearrangement uses TRBV7-3 and TRBJ2-1; tentative D call: TRBD2 (5 bases). Looked up from germline, CDR1 is SGHTA and CDR2 is FQGTGA. The CDR3 is 14 amino acids. Trimming cost V 5 bases and J 1 base, with 9 bases left between them. CDR3 loop: CASSLRDSYNEQFF. The CDR3 coding sequence is TGTGCCAGCAGCCTCCGGGATTCCTACAATGAGCAGTTCTTC. Combining the CDR3 with reference TRBV7-3 and TRBJ2-1 gives the whole variable domain GAGVSQTPSNKVTEKGKYVELRCDPISGHTALYWYRQSLGQGPEFLIYFQGTGAADDSGLPNDRFFAVRPEGSVSTLKIQRTERGDSAVYLCASSLRDSYNEQFFGPGTRLTVL.

Turning to this clone: Other nucleotide sequences in the sample specify the same CDR3. The chain is built from TRBV19 and TRBJ2-2, with 9 nucleotides matching TRBD1. CDR1 is LNHDA and CDR2 is SQIVND in the germline V gene (reference sequence). This CDR3 contains 14 residues. With 6 bases clipped from V and 3 bases from J, the junction kept 2 bases outside the gene matches. DNA of the CDR3: TGTGCCAGTAGACGACAGGGGGACACCGGGGAGCTGTTTTTT. Protein: CASRRQGDTGELFF. Full variable domain (missing parts from reference TRBV19 and TRBJ2-2): DGGITQSPKYLFRKEGQNVTLSCEQNLNHDAMYWYRQDPGQGLRLIYYSQIVNDFQKGDIAEGYSVSREKKESFPLTVTSAQKNPTAFYLCASRRQGDTGELFFGEGSRLTVL.

The J gene is TRBJ1-4, the V gene TRBV7-9, with TRBD1 identical over 7 bases. The J segment lost 0 bases and the V segment lost 2 bases, leaving 3 bases of the junction unmatched. The CDR3 spans 16 residues. Germline V gives CDR1 SEHNR, CDR2 FQNEAQ (reference sequence). Written as DNA, the CDR3 is TGTGCCAGCAGCTTATACAGGGGTGCAACTAATGAAAAACTGTTTTTT. Translating gives CASSLYRGATNEKLFF.

The rearrangement links TRBV11-2 to TRBJ2-2; no definite D call. Trimming shortened V by 0 bases and J by 7 bases, and 12 bases separated the two germline ends. Germline V lookup: CDR1 SGHAT, CDR2 FQNNGV. CDR3 size: 15 residues. CDR3 in amino acids: CASSLDPSRSGELFF. The CDR3 nucleotides read TGTGCCAGCAGCTTAGATCCCTCTAGAAGCGGGGAGCTGTTTTTT.

The chain uses TRBV4-1 and TRBJ1-2; perhaps TRBD1 as D (6 bases). V lost 4 bases, J lost 8 bases, and 20 bases lay in between. This CDR3 has 15 residues. Germline CDR1 reads MGHRA; CDR2 reads YSYEKL. The DNA for the CDR3 is TGCGCCAGCAGCCCCAGGGGCGGGGGGTCGAGGGGCTACACCTTC. Translated, it gives CASSPRGGGSRGYTF.